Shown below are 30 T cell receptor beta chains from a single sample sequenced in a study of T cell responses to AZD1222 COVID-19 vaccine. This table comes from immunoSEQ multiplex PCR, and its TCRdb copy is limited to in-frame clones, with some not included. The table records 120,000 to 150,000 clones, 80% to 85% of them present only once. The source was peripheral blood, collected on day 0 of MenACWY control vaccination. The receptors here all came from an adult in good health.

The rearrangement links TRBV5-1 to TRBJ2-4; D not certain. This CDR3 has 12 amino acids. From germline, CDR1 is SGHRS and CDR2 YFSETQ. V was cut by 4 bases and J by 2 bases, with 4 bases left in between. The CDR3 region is CASSNTKNIQYF. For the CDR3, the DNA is TGCGCCAGCAGCAATACCAAAAACATTCAGTACTTC.

This CDR3 reads CASSETVEGSYNSPLHF. In nucleotides, the CDR3 is TGTGCCAGCAGTGAGACAGTCGAGGGCTCCTATAATTCACCCCTCCACTTT. The chain links TRBV6-1 to TRBJ1-6; D perhaps matches TRBD1 (5 bases). Trimming removed 3 bases from V and 0 bases from J, with 12 bases in between. The V gene's germline CDR1 is MNHNS and CDR2 SASEGT. The CDR3 spans 17 residues.

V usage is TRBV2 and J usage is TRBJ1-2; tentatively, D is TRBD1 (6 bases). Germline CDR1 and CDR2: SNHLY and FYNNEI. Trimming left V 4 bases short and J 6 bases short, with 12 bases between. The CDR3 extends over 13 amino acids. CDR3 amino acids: CASSVTGKNGYTF. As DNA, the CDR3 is TGTGCCAGCAGTGTAACAGGGAAAAATGGCTACACCTTC.

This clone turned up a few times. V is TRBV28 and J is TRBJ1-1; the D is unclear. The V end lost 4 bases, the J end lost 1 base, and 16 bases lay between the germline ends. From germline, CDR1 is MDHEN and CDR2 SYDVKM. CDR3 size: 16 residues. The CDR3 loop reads CASSSPRDPSNTEAFF. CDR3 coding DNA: TGTGCCAGCAGTTCCCCCCGAGACCCTTCGAACACTGAAGCTTTCTTT.

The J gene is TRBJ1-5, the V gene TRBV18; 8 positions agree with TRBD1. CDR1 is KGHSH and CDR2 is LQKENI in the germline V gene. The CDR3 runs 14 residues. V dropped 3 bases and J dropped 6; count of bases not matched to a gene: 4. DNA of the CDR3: TGTGCCAGCTCACCGGACAGGGCGGGTCAGCCCCAGCATTTT. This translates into CASSPDRAGQPQHF.

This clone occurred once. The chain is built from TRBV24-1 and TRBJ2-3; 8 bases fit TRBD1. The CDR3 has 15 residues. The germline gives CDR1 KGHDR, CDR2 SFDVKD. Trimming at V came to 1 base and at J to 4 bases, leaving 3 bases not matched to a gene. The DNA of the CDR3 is TGTGCCACCAGTGATTTCCGGGACAGGTCAGATACGCAGTATTTT. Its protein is CATSDFRDRSDTQYF.

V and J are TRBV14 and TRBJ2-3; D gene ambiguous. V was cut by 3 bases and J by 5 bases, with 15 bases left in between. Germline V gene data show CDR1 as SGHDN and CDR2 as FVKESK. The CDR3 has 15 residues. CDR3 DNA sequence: TGTGCCAGCAGCCATTTTGAGCAAAACATAGATACGCAGTATTTT. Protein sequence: CASSHFEQNIDTQYF.

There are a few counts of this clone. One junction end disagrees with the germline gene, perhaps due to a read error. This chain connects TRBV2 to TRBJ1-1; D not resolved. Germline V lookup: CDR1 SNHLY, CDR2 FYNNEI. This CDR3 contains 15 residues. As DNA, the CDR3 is TGTGCCAGCAGTGAACTTCCTGAAGGGAACGCTGAAGCTTTCTTT. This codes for CASSELPEGNAEAFF.

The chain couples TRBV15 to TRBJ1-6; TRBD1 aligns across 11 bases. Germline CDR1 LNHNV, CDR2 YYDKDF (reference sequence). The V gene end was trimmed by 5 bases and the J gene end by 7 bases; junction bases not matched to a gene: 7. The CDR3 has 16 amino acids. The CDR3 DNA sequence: TGTGCCACCAGCGGATACCGGGACAGGGGGAATTCACCCCTCCACTTT. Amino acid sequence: CATSGYRDRGNSPLHF.

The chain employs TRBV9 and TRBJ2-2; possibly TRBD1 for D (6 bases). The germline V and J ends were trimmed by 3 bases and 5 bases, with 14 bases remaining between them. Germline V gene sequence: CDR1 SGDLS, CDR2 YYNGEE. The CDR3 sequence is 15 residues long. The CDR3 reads CASSAGTILTGELFF. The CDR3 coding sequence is TGTGCCAGCAGCGCCGGGACAATTTTAACCGGGGAGCTGTTTTTT.

CDR3 loop: CASRISGRANVLTF. The CDR3 bases are TGTGCCAGTAGGATTTCCGGGAGGGCCAACGTCCTGACTTTC. The chain carries TRBV19 and TRBJ2-6, with D possibly matching TRBD2 (5 bases). Germline V gene lookup returns CDR1 LNHDA and CDR2 SQIVND (reference sequence). CDR3 length equals 14 residues. V lost 6 bases and J 5 bases, leaving 11 bases between the germline ends.

In DNA, the CDR3 is TGTGCCAGCAGCCAAGGGACAGCGAACACTGAAGCTTTCTTT. Protein: CASSQGTANTEAFF. The chain links TRBV4-2 to TRBJ1-1, with a weak D call TRBD1 (6 bases). V was shortened by 1 base and J by 1 base, with 7 bases between the two germline ends. CDR3 length equals 14 residues. Germline-derived CDR1 and CDR2 are LGHNA and YNFKEQ.

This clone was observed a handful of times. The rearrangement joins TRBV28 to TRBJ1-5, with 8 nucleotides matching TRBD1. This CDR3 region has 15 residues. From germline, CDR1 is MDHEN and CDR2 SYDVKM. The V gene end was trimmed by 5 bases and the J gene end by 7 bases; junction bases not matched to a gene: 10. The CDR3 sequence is CASSPLTGGGQPQHF. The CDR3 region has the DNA TGTGCCAGCAGTCCACTCACAGGGGGAGGACAGCCCCAGCATTTT.

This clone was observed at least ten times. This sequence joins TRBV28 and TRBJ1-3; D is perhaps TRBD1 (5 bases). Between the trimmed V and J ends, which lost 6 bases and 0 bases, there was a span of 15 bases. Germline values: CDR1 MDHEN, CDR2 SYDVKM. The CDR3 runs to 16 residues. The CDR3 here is CASSNPGEDSGNTIYF. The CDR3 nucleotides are TGTGCCAGCAGCAACCCGGGGGAAGACTCTGGAAACACCATATATTTT.

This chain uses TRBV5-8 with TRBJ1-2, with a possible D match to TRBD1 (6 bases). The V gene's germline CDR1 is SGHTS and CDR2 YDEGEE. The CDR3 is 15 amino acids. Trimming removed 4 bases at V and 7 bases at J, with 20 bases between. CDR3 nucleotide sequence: TGTGCCAGCAGCCCTCAGGGGCACTTAGGAGGTGGCTACACCTTC. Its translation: CASSPQGHLGGGYTF.

The CDR3, as DNA: TGTGCCAGCAGCGGGTCGACTCGAGGACGTGAAAAACTGTTTTTT. This translates into CASSGSTRGREKLFF. The chain joins TRBV7-9 to TRBJ1-4; no reliable D call. Germline V CDR1 and CDR2: SEHNR, FQNEAQ (reference sequence). V lost 5 bases and J lost 7, with 17 bases in between. This CDR3 spans 15 amino acids. Based on the CDR3 plus reference TRBV7-9 and TRBJ1-4, the full variable domain is DTGVSQNPRHKITKRGQNVTFRCDPISEHNRLYWYRQTLGQGPEFLTYFQNEAQLEKSRLLSDRFSAERPKGSFSTLEIQRTEQGDSAMYLCASSGSTRGREKLFFGSGTQLSVL.

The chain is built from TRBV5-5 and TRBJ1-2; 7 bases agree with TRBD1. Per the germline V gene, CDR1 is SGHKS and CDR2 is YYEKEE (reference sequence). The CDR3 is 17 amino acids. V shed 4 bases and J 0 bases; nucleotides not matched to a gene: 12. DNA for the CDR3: TGTGCCAGCAGCGCCAATCCGACAGGGTACTCTAACTATGGCTACACCTTC. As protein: CASSANPTGYSNYGYTF.

For the CDR3, the DNA is TGTGCCAGCAGCAAGGTTAACTATGGCTACACCTTC. Translation gives CASSKVNYGYTF. The rearrangement uses TRBV3-1 (or the pseudogene TRBV3-2) and TRBJ1-2; D unresolved. The V and J ends lost 5 bases and 1 base respectively, with 5 bases between them. Germline assignment: CDR1 LGHDT and CDR2 YNNKEL (reference sequence). The length of the CDR3 is 12 residues.

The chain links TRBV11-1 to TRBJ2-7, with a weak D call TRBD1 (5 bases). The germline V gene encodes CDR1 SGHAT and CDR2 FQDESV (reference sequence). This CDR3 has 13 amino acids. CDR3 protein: CATSKGPDGEQYV. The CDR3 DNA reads TGTGCCACCAGCAAGGGGCCCGATGGAGAGCAGTACGTC.

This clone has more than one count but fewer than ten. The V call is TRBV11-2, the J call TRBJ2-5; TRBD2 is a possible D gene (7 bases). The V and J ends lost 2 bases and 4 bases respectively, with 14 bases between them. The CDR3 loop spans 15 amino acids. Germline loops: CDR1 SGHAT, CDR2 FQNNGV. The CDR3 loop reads CASSLTGGIGETQYF. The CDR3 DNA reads TGTGCCAGCAGCTTAACGGGGGGCATTGGAGAGACCCAGTACTTC.

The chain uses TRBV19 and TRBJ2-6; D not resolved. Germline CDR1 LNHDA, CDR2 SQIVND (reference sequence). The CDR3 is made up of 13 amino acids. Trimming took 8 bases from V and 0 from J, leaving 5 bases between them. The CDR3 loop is CASAISGANVLTF. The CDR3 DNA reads TGTGCCAGTGCGATCTCTGGGGCCAACGTCCTGACTTTC.

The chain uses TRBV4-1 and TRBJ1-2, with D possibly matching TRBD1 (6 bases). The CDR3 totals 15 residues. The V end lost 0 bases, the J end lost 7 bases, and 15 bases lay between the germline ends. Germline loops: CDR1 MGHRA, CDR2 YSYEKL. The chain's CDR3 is CASSQEETGLGGYTF. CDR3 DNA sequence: TGCGCCAGCAGCCAAGAAGAGACAGGCCTTGGTGGCTACACCTTC.

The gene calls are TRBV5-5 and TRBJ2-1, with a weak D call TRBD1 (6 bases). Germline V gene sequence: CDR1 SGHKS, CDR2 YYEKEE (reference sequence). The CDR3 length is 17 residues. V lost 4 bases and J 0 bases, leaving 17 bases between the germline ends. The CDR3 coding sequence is TGTGCCAGCAGCATGGACGCGACAGGAAGCTCCTACAATGAGCAGTTCTTC. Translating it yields CASSMDATGSSYNEQFF.

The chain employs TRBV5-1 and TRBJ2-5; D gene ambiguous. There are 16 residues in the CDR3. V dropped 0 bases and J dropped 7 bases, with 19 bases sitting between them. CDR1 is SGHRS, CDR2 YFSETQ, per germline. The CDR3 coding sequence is TGCGCCAGCAGCTTGGCCGCGATATCCCAAGAAGGGACCCAGTACTTC. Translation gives CASSLAAISQEGTQYF.

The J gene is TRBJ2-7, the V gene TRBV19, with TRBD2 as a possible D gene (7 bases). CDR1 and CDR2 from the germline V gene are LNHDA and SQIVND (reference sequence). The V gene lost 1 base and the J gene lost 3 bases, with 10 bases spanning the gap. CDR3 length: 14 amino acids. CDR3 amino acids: CASSIGGGCYEQYF. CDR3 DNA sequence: TGTGCCAGTAGTATAGGCGGGGGCTGCTACGAGCAGTACTTC.

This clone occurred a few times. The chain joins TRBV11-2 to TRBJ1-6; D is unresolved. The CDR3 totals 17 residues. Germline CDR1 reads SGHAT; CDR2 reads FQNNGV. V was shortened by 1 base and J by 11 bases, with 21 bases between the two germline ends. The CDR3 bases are TGTGCCAGCAGCTTAGGAGGTTTCTTGGATCGCTCCCCACCCCTCCACTTT. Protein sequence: CASSLGGFLDRSPPLHF.

The CDR3 DNA sequence: TGTGCCAGCAGTTTAGCGGGGGGGGGCTATGGCTACACCTTC. The encoded protein is CASSLAGGGYGYTF. The chain uses TRBV27 and TRBJ1-2, with TRBD1 as a possible D gene (5 bases). Trimming pared 2 bases from V and 4 bases from J, leaving 11 bases between. Germline values: CDR1 MNHEY, CDR2 SMNVEV (reference sequence). The CDR3 has 14 amino acids.

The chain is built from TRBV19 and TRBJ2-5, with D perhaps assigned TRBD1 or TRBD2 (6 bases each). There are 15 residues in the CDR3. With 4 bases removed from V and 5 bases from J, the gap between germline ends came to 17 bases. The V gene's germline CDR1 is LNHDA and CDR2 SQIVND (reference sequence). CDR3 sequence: CASSRGQTGVETQYF. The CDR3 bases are TGTGCCAGTAGTAGGGGACAAACGGGGGTGGAGACCCAGTACTTC. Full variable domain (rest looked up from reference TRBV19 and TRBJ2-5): DGGITQSPKYLFRKEGQNVTLSCEQNLNHDAMYWYRQDPGQGLRLIYYSQIVNDFQKGDIAEGYSVSREKKESFPLTVTSAQKNPTAFYLCASSRGQTGVETQYFGPGTRLLVL.

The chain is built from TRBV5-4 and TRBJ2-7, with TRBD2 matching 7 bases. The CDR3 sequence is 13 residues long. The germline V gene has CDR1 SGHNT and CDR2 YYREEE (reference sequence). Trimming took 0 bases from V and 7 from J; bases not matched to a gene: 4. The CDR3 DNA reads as TGTGCCAGCAGCTTGGGCGGGGGAAGGGAGCAGTACGTC. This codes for CASSLGGGREQYV.

CDR3 sequence: CASSRLGLAGGNTGELFF. The CDR3 DNA follows: TGTGCCAGCAGCCGACTCGGACTAGCGGGGGGGAACACCGGGGAGCTGTTTTTT. The chain uses TRBV7-8 and TRBJ2-2; 14 bases align to TRBD2. CDR1 SGHVS and CDR2 FQNEAQ come from the germline V gene. V shed 5 bases and J 1 base; nucleotides not matched to a gene: 6. This CDR3 has 18 residues.